The table lists the clone carrying this T cell receptor (beta chain) with many counts. The CDR3 is made up of 19 amino acids. Germline-derived CDR1 and CDR2 are MNHEY and SVGAGI. Trimming took 0 bases from V and 10 from J; bases not matched to a gene: 14. These data are taken from a study of molecular identifiers for immune sequencing clone quantification. TCRdb passed the PCR reads through MiXCR, listing each CDR3 protein once. Of over 550,000 distinct CDR3 sequences listed, about 25% were seen once; the top ten hold 0.78%. V and J are TRBV6-5 and TRBJ2-5, with TRBD2 identical over 16 bases. This TCR was recovered from a human donor in good health. Some libraries in this study had Jurkat cell RNA spiked in. The sequencing input was naive CD8+ T cells from blood, with Jurkat cell RNA spiked in. As to subset: FACS-sorted CD8+CD4-CCR7+CD45RA+ naive T cells. The CDR3 sequence: CASSYSWGLAGGGRADQYF. In nucleotides, the CDR3 is TGTGCCAGCAGTTACTCATGGGGACTAGCGGGAGGGGGTCGAGCGGACCAGTACTTC.